This T cell receptor (beta chain) stems from a study of PD-1 blockade in mismatch repair-deficient tumors. A few pembrolizumab responders had their TCRs sequenced. Study-wide results and caveats: Rapid post-treatment expansion, then contraction, generally preceding radiologic response, marked tumor-resident clones.

This CDR3 contains 17 residues. The germline gives CDR1 SGHAT, CDR2 FQDESV (reference sequence). V shed 2 bases and J shed 6 bases, with 22 bases lying between them. The data were produced by immunoSEQ multiplex PCR, yet TCRdb's version contains in-frame clones alone and is incomplete. The data hold more than 50,000 clones, with more than 70% observed a single time. To note about this clone: Its antigen remains unknown.

Sequencing used peripheral blood, obtained 52 weeks after starting pembrolizumab. The chain employs TRBV11-1 and TRBJ1-2; D is ambiguous. This receptor was taken from an adult with mismatch repair-deficient cancer. CDR3 nucleotide sequence: TGTGCCAGCAGCTTAAACGCGGTTGGCTCCGGACGGGATGGCTACACCTTC. Its protein is CASSLNAVGSGRDGYTF. Supplemented by reference TRBV11-1 and TRBJ1-2, the full variable domain reads EAEVAQSPRYKITEKSQAVAFWCDPISGHATLYWYRQILGQGPELLVQFQDESVVDDSQLPKDRFSAERLKGVDSTLKIQPAELGDSAMYLCASSLNAVGSGRDGYTFGSGTRLTVV.